This entry concerns a single T cell receptor (beta chain). No antigen is known for it. The authors drew approximately 2.3 ml of blood from each donor. These data originate in a study of monozygotic twins with inflammatory bowel disease. Whole-study results and caveats: Limited statistical power may explain no repertoire similarity difference between concordant and discordant twins.

Researchers generated cDNA in eight separate reactions per sample. TCRdb re-called the 5' RACE reads; one entry per CDR3 protein, DNA not given. Here the sample table reports 200,000 to 250,000 distinct CDR3 sequences. This sequence was found in a human donor with ulcerative colitis or Crohn's disease, or a healthy co-twin of an affected twin (not recorded which). Sequencing was performed on blood.

The CDR3 sequence: CATSRLGQLSGNTIYF. The chain combines TRBV15 with TRBJ1-3; the D call from TCRdb, TRBD1, cannot be confirmed without DNA. The CDR3 spans 16 residues. Germline V gene data show CDR1 as LNHNV and CDR2 as YYDKDF (reference sequence). Full variable domain (missing parts from reference TRBV15 and TRBJ1-3): DAMVIQNPRYQVTQFGKPVTLSCSQTLNHNVMYWYQQKSSQAPKLLFHYYDKDFNNEADTPDNFQSRRPNTSFCFLDIRSPGLGDTAMYLCATSRLGQLSGNTIYFGEGSWLTVV.